This T cell receptor beta chain was documented in a study of cytomegalovirus exposure and HLA in healthy donors. Study observations and caveats: Among TCR beta chains, those listed as cytomegalovirus-associated numbered more than 150.

For this clone: Its antigen is unknown.

The PCR used 60 Vbeta and 13 Jbeta primers. Method: immunoSEQ multiplex PCR; TCRdb's copy keeps in-frame clones and lacks some. The table lists about 160,000 clones, roughly 80% of them singletons. The CDR3 is 15 residues long. Sequencing was carried out using PBMCs. This TCR was sampled from a man aged 45-65 years in good health and CMV-seropositive. The V call is TRBV12-2, the J call TRBJ2-3; the D call of TRBD2 is as the table states it, not checked on the DNA. TRBV12-2 is a listed pseudogene. Written as DNA, the CDR3 is TGTGCAAGTCGCTTAGAAGCGGTTAGCACAGATACGCAGTATTTT. As protein: CASRLEAVSTDTQYF.